Below, 14 T cell receptor beta chains from the same sample are listed, as sequenced in a study of cytomegalovirus exposure and HLA in healthy donors. Primers for the PCR totalled 60 Vbeta and 13 Jbeta. Sequencing used immunoSEQ multiplex PCR; TCRdb keeps in-frame clones, though not all of them. The data hold some 130,000 clones, with 77% observed a single time. Material for sequencing was PBMCs. These receptors all stem from a male donor in good health and CMV-seronegative.

The V gene is TRBV5-1, the J gene TRBJ2-1, with 8 bases lining up with TRBD2. In germline, CDR1 is SGHRS, CDR2 YFSETQ. J was trimmed by 5 bases and V by 4 bases; bases with no gene match: 8. The CDR3 is 15 amino acids. CDR3 sequence reads: CASSPAGGGNNEQFF. CDR3 DNA: TGCGCCAGCAGCCCCGCCGGCGGGGGGAACAATGAGCAGTTCTTC.

The chain uses TRBV11-2 and TRBJ2-1, with TRBD1 as a possible D gene (5 bases). The CDR3 has 16 residues. Germline CDR1 and CDR2: SGHAT and FQNNGV. Trimming removed 5 bases at V and 2 bases at J, with 16 bases between. The DNA of the CDR3 is TGTGCCAGCAGCGGTGGTAAGGGGTCTCCCTACAATGAGCAGTTCTTC. The encoded protein is CASSGGKGSPYNEQFF.

The chain uses TRBV5-1 and TRBJ2-2; 9 bases are shared with TRBD1. V shed 4 bases and J 4 bases; nucleotides not matched to a gene: 8. Per the germline V gene, CDR1 is SGHRS and CDR2 is YFSETQ. The CDR3 is 16 residues long. CDR3 in amino acids: CASSPWTGVGTGELFF. The CDR3 DNA sequence: TGCGCCAGCAGCCCTTGGACAGGGGTTGGCACCGGGGAGCTGTTTTTT.

Only one count was recorded for this clone. V and J are TRBV7-6 and TRBJ2-2; 7 nucleotides align to TRBD1. The CDR3 is made up of 16 amino acids. The J segment lost 8 bases and the V segment lost 0 bases, leaving 9 bases of the junction unmatched. Germline V lookup: CDR1 SGHVS, CDR2 FNYEAQ. CDR3 sequence: CASSLAGRGSSGELFF. The CDR3 DNA is TGTGCCAGCAGCTTAGCTGGCAGGGGGTCGTCGGGGGAGCTGTTTTTT.

V gene TRBV5-1 combines with J gene TRBJ2-3; D may be TRBD1 (5 bases). V lost 0 bases and J 7 bases, leaving 12 bases between the germline ends. CDR3 length: 14 amino acids. The germline CDR1 and CDR2 sequences are SGHRS and YFSETQ. As DNA, the CDR3 is TGCGCCAGCAGCTTGGAGTCAGGGCGGAATACGCAGTATTTT. As protein: CASSLESGRNTQYF.

This clone was seen once. This chain's CDR3 is CAIPLKGQGAVVNTGELFF. CDR3 bases: TGTGCCATCCCCCTAAAGGGACAGGGGGCGGTGGTGAACACCGGGGAGCTGTTTTTT. The chain recombines TRBV10-3 with TRBJ2-2, with 12 nucleotides matching TRBD1. The germline V gene has CDR1 ENHRY and CDR2 SYGVKD. The CDR3 is 19 residues long. V shed 8 bases, J shed 1 base, and the junction held 14 bases outside the gene matches.

The chain is built from TRBV6-1 and TRBJ2-5, with 8 bases lining up with TRBD2. With 5 bases clipped from V and 5 bases from J, the junction kept 10 bases outside the gene matches. Looked up from germline, CDR1 is MNHNS and CDR2 is SASEGT. CDR3 length: 15 residues. The CDR3 DNA is TGTGCCAGCAGTACTAGCGGAGGGGAGGTGGAGACCCAGTACTTC. It specifies CASSTSGGEVETQYF.

V usage is TRBV27 and J usage is TRBJ1-1; possible D gene TRBD1, 6 bases. There are 13 residues in the CDR3. The germline V gene encodes CDR1 MNHEY and CDR2 SMNVEV (reference sequence). Trimming removed 6 bases from V and 1 base from J, with 9 bases in between. CDR3 sequence: CASRTGRNTEAFF. In DNA form, the CDR3 reads TGTGCCAGCAGAACAGGGCGGAACACTGAAGCTTTCTTT.

Worth noting for this clone: At the DNA level, this CDR3 is encoded by other sequences in the same sample as well. The rearrangement uses TRBV5-1 and TRBJ1-5; TRBD1 agrees at 11 bases. From germline, CDR1 is SGHRS and CDR2 YFSETQ. With V trimmed by 4 bases and J by 6 bases, 6 bases remained unmatched. This CDR3 has 15 residues. CDR3 sequence (DNA): TGCGCCAGCAGCCCCGGACAGGGGGCAGGTCAGCCCCAGCATTTT. This translates into CASSPGQGAGQPQHF.

The V gene is TRBV28, the J gene TRBJ1-2, with 7 bases aligning to TRBD1. The CDR3 length is 14 residues. Germline-derived CDR1 and CDR2 are MDHEN and SYDVKM. V was pared by 5 bases and J by 2 bases, with 5 bases of the junction left unmatched. The CDR3 region has the DNA TGTGCCAGCAGTGGGGACAGAAACAACTATGGCTACACCTTC. This codes for CASSGDRNNYGYTF.

V usage is TRBV5-1 and J usage is TRBJ1-4; TRBD1 matches at 9 bases. Germline CDR1 is SGHRS and CDR2 is YFSETQ. The CDR3 loop spans 15 amino acids. V shed 4 bases and J 6 bases; nucleotides not matched to a gene: 7. The chain's CDR3 is CASSATGGVYEKLFF. The CDR3 DNA reads as TGCGCCAGCAGCGCGACAGGGGGAGTTTATGAAAAACTGTTTTTT.

The sample holds one count of this clone. The chain carries TRBV14 and TRBJ2-7, with 7 bases that match TRBD1. From germline, CDR1 is SGHDN and CDR2 FVKESK. J was trimmed by 5 bases and V by 4 bases; bases with no gene match: 11. This CDR3 is built from 15 residues. CDR3: CASSLHRGSVNEQYF. The CDR3 region has the DNA TGTGCCAGCAGCCTACACAGGGGAAGTGTAAACGAGCAGTACTTC.

The sample holds a few counts of this clone. The chain joins TRBV15 to TRBJ2-7, with TRBD1 identical over 12 bases. After removal of 1 base from V and 5 bases from J, the junction contained 3 bases not matched to a gene. This CDR3 comprises 15 residues. In germline, CDR1 is LNHNV, CDR2 YYDKDF (reference sequence). CDR3 in amino acids: CATSRGGTGGNEQYF. DNA for the CDR3: TGTGCCACCAGCAGAGGAGGGACAGGGGGCAACGAGCAGTACTTC.

The CDR3 spells CASSPGAAGTGNEQFF. The CDR3 coding sequence is TGTGCCAGCAGCCCTGGAGCGGCGGGAACGGGCAATGAGCAGTTCTTC. V gene TRBV7-3 combines with J gene TRBJ2-1, with a tentative D call TRBD2 (6 bases). V dropped 5 bases and J dropped 6 bases, with 20 bases sitting between them. Germline V gene data show CDR1 as SGHTA and CDR2 as FQGTGA. The CDR3 is 16 residues long.